This TCR beta chain was documented in a study of blood T cell repertoires in COVID-19. Data came from immunoSEQ multiplex PCR; TCRdb stores just in-frame clones and leaves some out. The top ten hold 6.5% to 8.5% of the sample, which has some 100,000 clones, around 90% seen once. The CDR3 consists of 16 residues. The germline gives CDR1 SGHTA, CDR2 FQGNSA. V lost 6 bases to trimming and J lost 6 bases, with 22 bases between them. The gene calls are TRBV7-2 and TRBJ2-3; D might be TRBD2 (6 bases). Sequenced input: peripheral blood. This receptor was identified in a human donor in a cohort sampled during active COVID-19. The CDR3 spells CASRRGLSSLADTQYF. The CDR3 bases are TGTGCCAGCAGGCGGGGACTTTCCTCTTTAGCGGATACGCAGTATTTT.